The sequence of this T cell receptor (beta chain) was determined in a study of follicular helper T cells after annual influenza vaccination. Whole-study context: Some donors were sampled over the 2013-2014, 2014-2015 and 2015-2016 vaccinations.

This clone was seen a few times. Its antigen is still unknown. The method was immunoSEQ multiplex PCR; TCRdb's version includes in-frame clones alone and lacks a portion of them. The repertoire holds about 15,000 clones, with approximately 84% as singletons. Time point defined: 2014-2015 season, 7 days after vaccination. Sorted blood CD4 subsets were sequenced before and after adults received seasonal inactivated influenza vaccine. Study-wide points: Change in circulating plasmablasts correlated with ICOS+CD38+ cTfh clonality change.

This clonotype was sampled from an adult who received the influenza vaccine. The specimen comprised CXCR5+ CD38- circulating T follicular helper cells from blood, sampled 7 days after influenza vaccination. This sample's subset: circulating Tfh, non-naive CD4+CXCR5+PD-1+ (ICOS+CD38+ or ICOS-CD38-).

The CDR3 region is CASSEVSGQGAGTQYF. As DNA, the CDR3 is TGTGCCAGCAGTGAAGTTTCGGGACAGGGAGCGGGTACGCAGTATTTT. The J gene is TRBJ2-3, the V gene TRBV2, with TRBD1 matching over 9 bases. V lost 1 base to trimming and J lost 8 bases; unmatched junction nucleotides: 10. The CDR3 runs to 16 residues. CDR1 and CDR2 (germline): SNHLY, FYNNEI.